This T cell receptor (beta chain) was found in a study of regulatory T cells in long-lasting Graves disease. Regarding time point: newly diagnosed GD, antithyroid drugs for less than 3 months. PBMCs provided the RNA from which the TCR library was made. Relying on iRepertoire HTBI primers and Arm-PCR of CDR3 regions, the team built TCR beta libraries. TCRdb itself ran the multiplex PCR reads through MiXCR, one entry per CDR3 protein. Here the sample spans about 450,000 distinct CDR3 sequences, about a sixth being singletons. Only one count was recorded for this clonotype. An end of the junction differs from the germline gene, which may be a read error. Germline assignment: CDR1 LNHNV and CDR2 YYDKDF (reference sequence). The CDR3 is 17 amino acids. These data also featured in a second study, about T cells in Graves' hyperthyroidism and ophthalmopathy.

This clonotype originated in a woman in her twenties or thirties with Graves disease. This sequence joins TRBV15 and TRBJ2-5; 7 nucleotides agree with TRBD2. The sequencing used peripheral blood mononuclear cells (PBMCs), collected at new diagnosis, from a patient treated with antithyroid drugs. The CDR3 is CATSRNTQRGYQEAQYF. CDR3 bases: TGTGCCACTAGCCGAAACACCCAGCGGGGCTACCAAGAGGCCCAGTACTTC.